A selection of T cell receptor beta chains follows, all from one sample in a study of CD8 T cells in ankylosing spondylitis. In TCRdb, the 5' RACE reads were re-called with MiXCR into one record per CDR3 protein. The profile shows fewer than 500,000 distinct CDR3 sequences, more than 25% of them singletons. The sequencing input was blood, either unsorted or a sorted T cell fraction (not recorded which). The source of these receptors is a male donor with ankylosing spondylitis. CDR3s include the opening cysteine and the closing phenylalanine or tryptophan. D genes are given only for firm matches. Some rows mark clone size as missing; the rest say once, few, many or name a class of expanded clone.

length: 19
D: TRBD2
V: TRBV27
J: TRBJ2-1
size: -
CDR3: CASRPTSGIRRFPYNEQFF
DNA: TGTGCCAGCAGACCGACTAGCGGGATAAGAAGGTTCCCCTACAATGAGCAGTTCTTC

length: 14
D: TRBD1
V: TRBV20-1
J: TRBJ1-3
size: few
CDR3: CSAENRGAGNTIYF
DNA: TGCAGTGCTGAGAACAGGGGGGCTGGAAACACCATATATTTT

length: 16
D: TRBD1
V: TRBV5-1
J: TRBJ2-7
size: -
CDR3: CASSLGLGDSSYEQYF
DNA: TGCGCCAGCAGCTTGGGGTTAGGGGACAGTTCCTACGAGCAGTACTTC

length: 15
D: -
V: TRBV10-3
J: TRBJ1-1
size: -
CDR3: CAIRRGNNVNTEAFF
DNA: TGTGCCATCAGGCGCGGCAACAACGTAAACACTGAAGCTTTCTTT

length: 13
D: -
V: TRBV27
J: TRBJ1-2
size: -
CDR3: CASSRQPNYGYTF
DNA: TGTGCCAGCAGCCGGCAACCGAACTATGGCTACACCTTC

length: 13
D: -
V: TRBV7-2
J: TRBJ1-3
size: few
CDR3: CGILGLAGNTIYF
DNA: TGTGGCATATTAGGGCTCGCTGGAAACACCATATATTTT

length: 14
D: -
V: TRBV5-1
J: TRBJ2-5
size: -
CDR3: CASSLERSEETQYF
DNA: TGCGCCAGCAGCTTGGAACGTAGTGAAGAGACCCAGTACTTC

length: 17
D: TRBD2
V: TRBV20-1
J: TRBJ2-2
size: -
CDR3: CSARRLAGDLNTGELFF
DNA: TGCAGTGCTAGGAGGTTAGCGGGAGATTTAAACACCGGGGAGCTGTTTTTT

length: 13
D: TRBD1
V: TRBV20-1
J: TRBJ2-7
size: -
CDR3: CSAKRQGTYEQYF
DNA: TGCAGTGCTAAAAGACAGGGGACCTACGAGCAGTACTTC

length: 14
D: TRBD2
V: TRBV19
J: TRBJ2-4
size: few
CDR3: CATAGVGAKNIQYF
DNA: TGTGCCACCGCGGGGGTTGGAGCCAAAAACATTCAGTACTTC

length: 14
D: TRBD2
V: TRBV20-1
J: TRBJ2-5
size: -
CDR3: CSAKVAGAVGTQYF
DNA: TGCAGTGCTAAGGTAGCGGGAGCTGTGGGGACCCAGTACTTC

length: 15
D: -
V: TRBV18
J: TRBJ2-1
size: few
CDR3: CASSPTEGGSREQFF
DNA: TGTGCCAGCTCACCGACAGAGGGGGGGAGTCGTGAGCAGTTCTTC

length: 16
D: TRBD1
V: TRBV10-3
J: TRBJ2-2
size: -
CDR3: CAISSGTGALTGELFF
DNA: TGTGCCATCTCCTCCGGGACAGGGGCCCTCACCGGGGAGCTGTTTTTT

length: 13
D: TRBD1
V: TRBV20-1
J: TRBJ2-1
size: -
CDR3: CSARTGNYNEQFF
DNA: TGCAGTGCCAGGACAGGGAACTACAATGAGCAGTTCTTC

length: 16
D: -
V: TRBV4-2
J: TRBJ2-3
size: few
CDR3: CASSQDPRGGTDTQYF
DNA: TGTGCCAGCAGCCAAGATCCCAGGGGGGGAACAGATACGCAGTATTTT

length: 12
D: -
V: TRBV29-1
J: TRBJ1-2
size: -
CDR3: CSVQRGIYGYTF
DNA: TGCAGCGTTCAACGGGGAATCTATGGCTACACCTTC

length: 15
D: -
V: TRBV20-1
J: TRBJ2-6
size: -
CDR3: CSAPEGYSGANVLTF
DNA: TGCAGTGCCCCCGAAGGTTACTCTGGGGCCAACGTCCTGACTTTC

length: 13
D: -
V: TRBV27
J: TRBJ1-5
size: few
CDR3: CASSRQTYQPQHF
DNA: TGTGCCAGCAGCCGCCAAACTTATCAGCCCCAGCATTTT

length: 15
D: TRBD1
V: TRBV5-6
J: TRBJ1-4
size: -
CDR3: CASSFWDRREEKLFF
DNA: TGTGCCAGCAGCTTCTGGGACAGGCGGGAGGAAAAACTGTTTTTT

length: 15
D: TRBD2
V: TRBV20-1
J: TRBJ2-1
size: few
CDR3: CSAPLTGGPYNEQFF
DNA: TGCAGTGCGCCCCTGACGGGAGGGCCTTACAATGAGCAGTTCTTC

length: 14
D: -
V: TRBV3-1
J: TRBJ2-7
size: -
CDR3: CASSHGTTGNEQYF
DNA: TGTGCCAGCAGTCACGGGACAACCGGGAACGAGCAGTACTTC

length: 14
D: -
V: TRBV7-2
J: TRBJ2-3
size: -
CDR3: CASSTTPNTDTQYF
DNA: TGTGCCAGCAGCACAACTCCCAACACAGATACGCAGTATTTT

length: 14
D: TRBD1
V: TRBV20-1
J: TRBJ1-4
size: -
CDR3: CSARAGTGYEKLFF
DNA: TGCAGTGCTAGAGCCGGGACAGGGTACGAAAAACTGTTTTTT

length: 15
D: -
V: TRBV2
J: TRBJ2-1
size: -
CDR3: CASRASASSYNEQFF
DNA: TGTGCCAGCAGAGCTAGCGCAAGCTCCTACAATGAGCAGTTCTTC

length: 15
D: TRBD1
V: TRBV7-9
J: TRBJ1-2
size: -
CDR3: CASSQTRQGAYGYTF
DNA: TGTGCCAGCAGCCAGACCCGACAGGGTGCCTATGGCTACACCTTC

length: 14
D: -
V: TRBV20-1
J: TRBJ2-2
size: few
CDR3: CSARGLASTGELFF
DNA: TGCAGTGCTAGAGGTCTAGCGAGCACCGGGGAGCTGTTTTTT

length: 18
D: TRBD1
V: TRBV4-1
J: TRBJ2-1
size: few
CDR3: CASSQFIGPTGMDNEQFF
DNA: TGCGCCAGCAGCCAATTTATTGGCCCGACAGGGATGGACAATGAGCAGTTCTTC

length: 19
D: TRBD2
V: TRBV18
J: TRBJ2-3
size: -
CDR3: CASSPFRTSGSGGSDTQYF
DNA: TGTGCCAGCTCACCGTTTAGGACTAGCGGGTCCGGTGGTTCAGATACGCAGTATTTT

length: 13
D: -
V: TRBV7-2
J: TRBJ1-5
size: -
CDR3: CASSFRGNQPQHF
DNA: TGTGCCAGCAGCTTCAGGGGCAATCAGCCCCAGCATTTT